The next 23 T cell receptor beta chains were all read from a single sample in a study of cytomegalovirus exposure and HLA in healthy donors. The repertoire was sequenced with immunoSEQ multiplex PCR; TCRdb's copy has only in-frame clones and lacks some. The sample yields under 200,000 clones, roughly nine tenths seen once. Sequencing was performed on PBMCs. These receptors came from a woman in her 30s in good health and CMV-seronegative.

The V and J genes are TRBV27 and TRBJ2-7; 7 bases agree with TRBD1. Germline lookup yields CDR1 MNHEY and CDR2 SMNVEV (reference sequence). The J segment lost 5 bases and the V segment lost 6 bases, leaving 7 bases of the junction unmatched. The CDR3 totals 13 residues. CDR3 DNA: TGTGCCAGCAGATCAATCGACAGGGACGAGCAGTACTTC. Protein: CASRSIDRDEQYF.

This chain connects TRBV4-3 to TRBJ1-6; perhaps TRBD1 as D (5 bases). Trimming stripped 7 bases from V and 7 bases from J, with 14 bases between. The CDR3 consists of 14 residues. Germline CDR1 reads LGHNA; CDR2 reads YSLEER. Here the CDR3 reads CASTLGRGNSPLHF. The CDR3, as DNA: TGCGCCAGCACCCTCGGACGGGGGAATTCACCCCTCCACTTT.

This chain links TRBV7-9 with TRBJ2-3; tentative D call: TRBD1 (5 bases). CDR1 and CDR2 from the germline V gene are SEHNR and FQNEAQ (reference sequence). Deletions cut 1 base from V and 8 bases from J, with 10 bases between. The length of the CDR3 is 13 residues. The CDR3 sequence: CASSLEGLGTQYF. The CDR3, as DNA: TGTGCCAGCAGCTTAGAGGGGCTTGGTACGCAGTATTTT.

The chain combines TRBV4-3 with TRBJ2-1; D not certain. With 1 base removed from V and 10 bases from J, the gap between germline ends came to 8 bases. The CDR3 spans 12 residues. Germline V gene lookup returns CDR1 LGHNA and CDR2 YSLEER. The CDR3 loop is CASSQGVREQFF. CDR3 coding DNA: TGCGCCAGCAGCCAAGGAGTTCGAGAGCAGTTCTTC.

This clone was seen a few times. Written as DNA, the CDR3 is TGTGCCAGCAGTGCTGCCAGAAACACTGAAGCTTTCTTT. Protein sequence: CASSAARNTEAFF. This sequence joins TRBV6-4 and TRBJ1-1, with D uncertain. Trimming took 4 bases from V and 2 from J, leaving 8 bases between them. CDR1 and CDR2 (germline): MRHNA, SNTAGT. The CDR3 is made up of 13 amino acids.

The rearrangement joins TRBV4-1 to TRBJ1-4; TRBD1 matches 7 bases. After removal of 1 base from V and 10 bases from J, the junction contained 6 bases not matched to a gene. Germline CDR1 is MGHRA and CDR2 is YSYEKL. The CDR3 length is 14 residues. The CDR3 bases are TGCGCCAGCAGCCAAGGGAGACAGGGAAGAAAACTGTTTTTT. Translated, it gives CASSQGRQGRKLFF.

The rearrangement links TRBV9 to TRBJ2-1, with TRBD2 identical over 10 bases. V was clipped by 3 bases and J by 8 bases; unmatched bases: 11. This CDR3 spans 16 amino acids. CDR1 and CDR2 (germline): SGDLS, YYNGEE. This chain's CDR3 is CASSDRAGGPGDEQFF. The CDR3, as DNA: TGTGCCAGCAGCGACAGAGCGGGAGGGCCTGGGGATGAGCAGTTCTTC.

V is TRBV5-4 and J is TRBJ1-1, with 9 positions matching TRBD1. The V gene's germline CDR1 is SGHNT and CDR2 YYREEE (reference sequence). With V trimmed by 4 bases and J by 4 bases, 8 bases remained unmatched. CDR3 length equals 15 residues. The CDR3 spells CASSLNGQGSTEAFF. The DNA for the CDR3 is TGTGCCAGCAGCCTCAACGGACAGGGGTCCACTGAAGCTTTCTTT.

The CDR3 nucleotides read TGTGCCAGCAGTGAGTGGGCAGGGAGCTCCTACAATGAGCAGTTCTTC. Residues: CASSEWAGSSYNEQFF. This sequence joins TRBV6-4 and TRBJ2-1; D may correspond to TRBD1 or TRBD2 (5 bases each). The V and J ends lost 3 bases and 0 bases respectively, with 12 bases between them. The germline V gene has CDR1 MRHNA and CDR2 SNTAGT. This CDR3 spans 16 amino acids.

This chain joins TRBV9 and TRBJ1-1; weak D call: TRBD1 (5 bases). CDR1 and CDR2 (germline): SGDLS, YYNGEE. The length of the CDR3 is 14 residues. With 0 bases removed from V and 8 bases from J, the gap between germline ends came to 14 bases. Written as DNA, the CDR3 is TGTGCCAGCAGCGTAGGGGACTCATCCAGAGAAGCTTTCTTT. Its protein is CASSVGDSSREAFF.

The chain carries TRBV28 and TRBJ2-3; D ambiguous. This CDR3 spans 15 amino acids. V was pared by 10 bases and J by 2 bases, with 19 bases between. The germline gives CDR1 MDHEN, CDR2 SYDVKM. The CDR3 bases are TGTGCCACAATCAAATCCCTTACGACCACAGATACGCAGTATTTT. It encodes CATIKSLTTTDTQYF.

This rearrangement joins TRBV28 to TRBJ1-2; 8 bases are a match to TRBD1. V was pared by 7 bases and J by 4 bases, with 8 bases of the junction left unmatched. The CDR3 is made up of 14 amino acids. The germline V gene encodes CDR1 MDHEN and CDR2 SYDVKM. The chain's CDR3 is CASNPQGAGYGYTF. The CDR3 DNA reads as TGTGCCAGCAACCCCCAGGGGGCCGGCTATGGCTACACCTTC.

The chain links TRBV7-9 to TRBJ1-1, with D uncertain. Trimming stripped 0 bases from V and 2 bases from J, with 4 bases between. This CDR3 has 13 residues. Germline CDR1 reads SEHNR; CDR2 reads FQNEAQ (reference sequence). For the CDR3, the DNA is TGTGCCAGCAGCTTAGCACCTAACACTGAAGCTTTCTTT. This codes for CASSLAPNTEAFF.

J is TRBJ2-7 and V is TRBV9; TRBD2 matches at 7 bases. The ends lost 0 bases at V and 3 bases at J; junction bases unmatched: 12. CDR3 length: 17 residues. Germline assignment: CDR1 SGDLS and CDR2 YYNGEE. CDR3 sequence: CASSVVPSGGSVYEQYF. The CDR3 DNA follows: TGTGCCAGCAGCGTAGTACCGTCAGGCGGGAGTGTCTACGAGCAGTACTTC.

The rearrangement links TRBV7-9 to TRBJ1-5; no firm D call. Trimming stripped 5 bases from V and 0 bases from J, with 14 bases between. The CDR3 extends over 16 amino acids. CDR1 is SEHNR and CDR2 is FQNEAQ in the germline V gene (reference sequence). The CDR3 sequence: CASSHPRHDSNQPQHF. CDR3 nucleotides: TGTGCCAGCAGCCACCCTCGACATGATAGCAATCAGCCCCAGCATTTT.

The rearrangement uses TRBV27 and TRBJ1-1; TRBD1 is a possible D gene (6 bases). V was shortened by 4 bases and J by 6 bases, with 21 bases between the two germline ends. Looked up from germline, CDR1 is MNHEY and CDR2 is SMNVEV (reference sequence). The CDR3 totals 16 residues. CDR3 in DNA: TGTGCCAGCAGTTCCCAACAGGGCATTTCAAGCGCTGAAGCTTTCTTT. Translation gives CASSSQQGISSAEAFF.

This clone has more than one count but fewer than ten. The chain has TRBV5-1 and TRBJ1-2, with TRBD1 matching 7 bases. Germline V gene sequence: CDR1 SGHRS, CDR2 YFSETQ. The ends lost 4 bases at V and 1 base at J; junction bases unmatched: 7. This CDR3 spans 15 amino acids. CDR3 in amino acids: CASSPQGGGNYGYTF. CDR3 in DNA: TGCGCCAGCAGCCCCCAGGGGGGAGGTAACTATGGCTACACCTTC.

The genes are TRBV29-1 and TRBJ2-7; 9 positions match TRBD2. The CDR3 sequence is 14 residues long. V lost 1 base, J lost 5 bases, and 6 bases stayed unmatched. Germline V gives CDR1 SQVTM, CDR2 ANQGSEA. This CDR3 is CSVEGLAGVNEQYF. CDR3 DNA: TGCAGCGTTGAAGGATTAGCGGGAGTAAACGAGCAGTACTTC.

The chain is built from TRBV4-3 and TRBJ2-7; D may be TRBD1 or TRBD2 (6 bases each). Germline lookup yields CDR1 LGHNA and CDR2 YSLEER. The CDR3 is 13 residues long. V shed 0 bases and J shed 12 bases, with 15 bases lying between them. CDR3 region: CASSQDSGAVPYF. CDR3 sequence (DNA): TGCGCCAGCAGCCAAGATTCGGGGGCGGTTCCGTACTTC.

In this sample, this clone turned up a few times. The chain recombines TRBV6-5 with TRBJ1-1; possible D gene TRBD1, 6 bases. The V and J ends lost 7 bases and 1 base respectively, with 16 bases between them. Germline V gene data show CDR1 as MNHEY and CDR2 as SVGAGI. This CDR3 is 15 amino acids long. The DNA of the CDR3 is TGTGCCAGCACCCCGACCGGGACATCGAACACTGAAGCTTTCTTT. It is translated as CASTPTGTSNTEAFF.

The chain combines TRBV6-5 with TRBJ2-1; D not resolved. Trimming pared 2 bases from V and 9 bases from J, leaving 11 bases between. The CDR3 contains 13 residues. Germline CDR1 MNHEY, CDR2 SVGAGI. The CDR3 loop is CASSYAEAGEQFF. In nucleotides, the CDR3 is TGTGCCAGCAGTTACGCTGAAGCCGGTGAGCAGTTCTTC.

The J gene is TRBJ1-6, the V gene TRBV11-1; 7 bases line up with TRBD1. The ends lost 5 bases at V and 7 bases at J; junction bases unmatched: 8. Germline CDR1 is SGHAT and CDR2 is FQDESV (reference sequence). The CDR3 runs 15 residues. CDR3 region: CASSSRQGENSPLHF. The CDR3 DNA follows: TGTGCCAGCAGCAGCCGACAGGGCGAGAATTCACCCCTCCACTTT.

The CDR3, as DNA: TGCGCCAGCAGCCAAGAAGTAGGGTTAAACATTCAGTACTTC. This translates into CASSQEVGLNIQYF. This chain joins TRBV4-3 and TRBJ2-4; D is uncertain. Trimming shortened V by 0 bases and J by 6 bases, and 9 bases separated the two germline ends. Germline V CDR1 and CDR2: LGHNA, YSLEER. This CDR3 comprises 14 residues.